This TCR beta chain was captured in a study of T cell responses to AZD1222 COVID-19 vaccine (dated by TCRdb to the early 2020s). About the study as a whole: A total of 233 trial participants underwent TCR sequencing, of whom some 210 received two doses of AZD1222 and approximately 25 received two doses of the MenACWY control vaccine. Trial participants were enrolled by age into subgroups of 18-55, 56-69 and 70-plus years, and around 140, 26 and 57 TCR-sequenced participants, respectively, were included in these subgroups.

What the time point label conveys for this sample: about 28 days (+/-7) after the second vaccine dose. What this sample's treatment or condition label stands for: meningococcal conjugate vaccine given as trial control. Vaccinee samples came from UK trials COV001 and COV002, including a single-blind randomized controlled phase 2/3 trial of AZD1222 (ChAdOx1 nCoV-19) in healthy adults. Trial participant PBMC samples were collected at day 0 and day 28 after the second dose for TCRbeta chain sequencing. As encoded in the germline V gene, CDR1 is SGHTA while CDR2 is FQGNSA. The CDR3 numbers 17 residues from cysteine through phenylalanine. The entry retains the CDR3 DNA only, 51 bases that are in frame from base 1. V lost 5 bases and J lost 4 bases; the stretch between them is 21 bases long. What the authors observed across the whole study: Reportedly, close to half of the unique spike-specific TCRs recognized epitopes lying outside the regions that are mutated in the B.1.351 and B.1.1.7 variants. The 56-69-year group was small, and its depth increase did not reach significance, likely because of low power. Most participants were white British and females outnumbered males, and the authors suggested that clonal diversity may have been underestimated. Because no day 14 peak-response samples were available, the repertoires could be characterized only after the peak T cell response. Conclusions about previously exposed vaccinees are limited because only six or seven AZD1222 recipients were SARS-CoV-2 seropositive at baseline. Vaccine-associated CD4 TCRs spanned the whole spike protein, with dominant responses in regions 160-218 and 743-854. After two AZD1222 doses, both the breadth and the depth of spike-specific TCRs were significantly higher than at day 0 and than in MenACWY recipients.

The CDR3 regions of human TCRbeta chains were analyzed by immunosequencing. In the paper's pipeline: TCRs in the repertoires were matched against a reference library of SARS-CoV-2-specific TCRs that had been generated with the MIRA antigen-specificity platform. Breadth was defined as the fraction of unique TCRs that were SARS-CoV-2-associated. Depth was defined as the fraction of total T cells that were SARS-CoV-2-associated. Each spike-specific TCR was assigned to its reactive spike region and to a CD4 or CD8 class using the MIRA data. Log10-transformed breadth and depth values were compared by one-way ANOVA with Sidak's multiple comparisons tests. TCRdb obtained this table from immuneACCESS and retained in-frame rearrangements with V and J assigned. These tables miss some clones; where compared with another copy, unresolved V genes account for less than half of the shortfall, and the remainder is unexplained. The V and J calls and clone size were taken over from that table, and D and trimming were inferred from the DNA. Within this sample are over 200,000 clones, with around 94% of them counted one time only. The ten largest clones add up to around 1.8% of the sample.

Comment on this clone: What antigen it recognizes has not been identified. Base qualities are not at hand, and no much larger clone is one base apart.

The starting material was peripheral blood, obtained 28 days after the second dose of the MenACWY control vaccine. Here the chain combines TRBV7-2 and TRBJ2-1; the D gene is perhaps TRBD1 or TRBD2, each of them matching over 6 bases. The TCR comes from an adult who received the MenACWY meningococcal vaccine as a control. The CDR3 corresponds to CASSKKGGGGEYNEQFF. The DNA sequence reads TGTGCCAGCAGCAAAAAGGGGGGCGGAGGGGAGTACAATGAGCAGTTCTTC.